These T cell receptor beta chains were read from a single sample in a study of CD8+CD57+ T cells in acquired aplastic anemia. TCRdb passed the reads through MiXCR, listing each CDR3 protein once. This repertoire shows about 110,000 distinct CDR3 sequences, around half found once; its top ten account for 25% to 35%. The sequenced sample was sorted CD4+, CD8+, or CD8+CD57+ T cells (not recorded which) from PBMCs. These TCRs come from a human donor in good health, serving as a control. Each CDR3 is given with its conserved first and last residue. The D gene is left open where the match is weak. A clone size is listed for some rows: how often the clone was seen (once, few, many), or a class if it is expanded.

CASKSEGQPQHF	TGTGCCAGCAAGTCAGAGGGTCAGCCCCAGCATTTT	-	TRBJ1-5	-	TRBV2
CATSRDRGPGNTIYF	TGTGCCACCAGCAGAGATAGGGGTCCGGGAAACACCATATATTTT	-	TRBJ1-3	-	TRBV15
CATGGADSYSGANVLTF	TGTGCCACCGGGGGGGCCGACTCCTACTCTGGGGCCAACGTCCTGACTTTC	-	TRBJ2-6	TRBD2	TRBV10-3
CASRDSPYGYTF	TGTGCCAGCCGGGACAGCCCCTATGGCTACACCTTC	-	TRBJ1-2	TRBD1	TRBV7-9
CSATDRERVQYF	TGCAGTGCTACGGACAGGGAAAGAGTGCAGTACTTC	-	TRBJ2-7	TRBD1	TRBV20-1
CASRGLAGGHETQYF	TGTGCCAGTCGGGGACTAGCGGGGGGGCACGAGACCCAGTACTTC	many	TRBJ2-5	TRBD2	TRBV19
CASSAGTGRDYEQYF	TGTGCCAGCAGTGCTGGGACAGGGAGGGACTACGAGCAGTACTTC	-	TRBJ2-7	TRBD1	TRBV25-1
CSVPRGGRVDTEAFF	TGCAGCGTTCCCAGGGGAGGGCGAGTCGACACTGAAGCTTTCTTT	few	TRBJ1-1	-	TRBV29-1
CSARARRGALNYGYTF	TGCAGTGCTAGAGCACGGAGAGGAGCCCTTAACTATGGCTACACCTTC	many	TRBJ1-2	-	TRBV20-1
CASRELRDSGYGYTF	TGTGCCAGCAGAGAACTCCGGGACAGCGGATATGGCTACACCTTC	many	TRBJ1-2	TRBD1	TRBV6-1
CASSFVLNTEAFF	TGTGCCAGCAGTTTCGTCCTAAACACTGAAGCTTTCTTT	-	TRBJ1-1	-	TRBV12-3/TRBV12-4
CSARDFAGTSLPTEAFF	TGCAGTGCTAGAGACTTCGCCGGGACAAGCCTTCCCACTGAAGCTTTCTTT	-	TRBJ1-1	-	TRBV20-1
CASSILAGGPSYEQYF	TGTGCCAGCAGCATCTTAGCGGGGGGTCCCTCCTACGAGCAGTACTTC	-	TRBJ2-7	TRBD2	TRBV13
CASSLDFGGSGYTF	TGTGCCAGCAGCTTGGATTTCGGGGGGAGCGGCTACACCTTC	many	TRBJ1-2	-	TRBV5-5
CASSLSTGGSSPLHF	TGTGCCAGCAGTTTGTCGACAGGGGGAAGTTCACCCCTCCACTTT	-	TRBJ1-6	TRBD1	TRBV12-3/TRBV12-4
CASRLAGANVLTF	TGTGCCAGCCGGTTGGCAGGGGCCAACGTCCTGACTTTC	many	TRBJ2-6	-	TRBV6-1
CASSVASGGDNEQFF	TGTGCCAGCAGCGTAGCTAGCGGGGGGGACAATGAGCAGTTCTTC	many	TRBJ2-1	TRBD2	TRBV9
CASSRERTGNYEQYF	TGTGCCAGCAGCCGTGAGAGGACAGGGAACTACGAGCAGTACTTC	many	TRBJ2-7	TRBD1	TRBV4-2
CSARDSTYEQYF	TGCAGCGCCCGGGACAGTACCTACGAGCAGTACTTC	-	TRBJ2-7	TRBD1	TRBV29-1
CASSFSAGDYGYTF	TGTGCCAGCAGTTTCTCCGCAGGGGACTATGGCTACACCTTC	many	TRBJ1-2	-	TRBV27
CATSDRADTQYF	TGTGCCACCAGTGACAGGGCAGATACGCAGTATTTT	few	TRBJ2-3	-	TRBV24-1
CATSREGQGVRGYTF	TGTGCCACCAGCAGAGAGGGACAGGGAGTACGTGGCTACACCTTC	once	TRBJ1-2	TRBD1	TRBV15
CASSLGQHINQPQHF	TGTGCCAGCAGCTTGGGACAGCACATCAATCAGCCCCAGCATTTT	-	TRBJ1-5	-	TRBV5-5
CATSTGSNEQYF	TGTGCCACCAGCACAGGGTCAAACGAGCAGTACTTC	-	TRBJ2-7	-	TRBV15
CSARWLAGGDNTGELFF	TGCAGTGCCAGGTGGCTAGCGGGGGGCGACAACACCGGGGAGCTGTTTTTT	many	TRBJ2-2	TRBD2	TRBV20-1
CASSLARSGGAEAFF	TGTGCCAGCAGTTTAGCCCGGAGTGGGGGCGCTGAAGCTTTCTTT	-	TRBJ1-1	-	TRBV2
CASSVATGNTEAFF	TGTGCCAGCAGCGTAGCTACAGGGAACACTGAAGCTTTCTTT	-	TRBJ1-1	-	TRBV9
CAISSTQETQYF	TGTGCCATCAGTTCCACCCAAGAGACCCAGTACTTC	-	TRBJ2-5	-	TRBV10-3
CASSQDAWYEQYF	TGCGCCAGCAGCCAAGACGCGTGGTACGAGCAGTACTTC	many	TRBJ2-7	-	TRBV4-1
CSQDEWRGSINEQFF	TGCAGCCAAGACGAGTGGCGGGGCAGTATCAATGAGCAGTTCTTC	-	TRBJ2-1	-	TRBV20-1
CASSEFSGGADEQFF	TGTGCCAGCAGTGAGTTTAGCGGGGGGGCCGATGAGCAGTTCTTC	-	TRBJ2-1	TRBD2	TRBV25-1
CASRHQLLAGERGETQYF	TGTGCCAGCAGACATCAATTACTAGCGGGGGAGAGGGGAGAGACCCAGTACTTC	few	TRBJ2-5	TRBD2	TRBV3-1
CAISGIQEYAGELFF	TGTGCCATCAGTGGGATACAGGAGTACGCCGGGGAGCTGTTTTTT	-	TRBJ2-2	-	TRBV10-3
CASTLNGGRGYTF	TGCGCCAGCACCTTAAATGGGGGCCGTGGCTACACCTTC	-	TRBJ1-2	-	TRBV5-1
CASSLEYSNQPQHF	TGTGCCAGCAGCTTGGAATATAGCAATCAGCCCCAGCATTTT	-	TRBJ1-5	-	TRBV7-2
CSVAPTGQLADTQYF	TGCAGCGTTGCCCCCACCGGACAGCTCGCAGATACGCAGTATTTT	-	TRBJ2-3	-	TRBV29-1
CASSVVGYGYTF	TGTGCCAGCAGTGTTGTGGGCTATGGCTACACCTTC	few	TRBJ1-2	-	TRBV2
CASSEVLVQPQHF	TGTGCCAGCAGTGAAGTTTTGGTTCAGCCCCAGCATTTT	once	TRBJ1-5	-	TRBV2
CAISSDPRNQPQHF	TGTGCCATCAGCTCGGATCCGCGGAATCAGCCCCAGCATTTT	-	TRBJ1-5	-	TRBV10-3
CASSVGPRETQYF	TGCGCCAGCAGCGTAGGGCCTCGGGAGACCCAGTACTTC	-	TRBJ2-5	-	TRBV5-1
CASSPVGDDRVDGYTF	TGTGCCAGCAGCCCCGTTGGGGATGACAGGGTGGATGGCTACACCTTC	-	TRBJ1-2	TRBD1	TRBV11-1
CASSTDRGIKNEQYF	TGTGCCAGCAGCACCGACAGGGGGATCAAAAACGAGCAGTACTTC	few	TRBJ2-7	TRBD1	TRBV7-2
CASSLVSYNEQFF	TGTGCCAGCAGCTTGGTCTCCTACAATGAGCAGTTCTTC	many	TRBJ2-1	-	TRBV7-8
CASRMGQTYGYTF	TGTGCCAGCAGGATGGGGCAGACCTATGGCTACACCTTC	-	TRBJ1-2	-	TRBV2
CAGSRDRDSPLHF	TGTGCCGGCAGCAGGGACAGGGATTCACCCCTCCACTTT	few	TRBJ1-6	TRBD1	TRBV7-2
CAWQDRVRGTEAFF	TGTGCCTGGCAGGACAGGGTTCGGGGCACTGAAGCTTTCTTT	few	TRBJ1-1	TRBD1	TRBV30
CSVAVSYEQYF	TGCAGCGTTGCCGTTTCCTACGAGCAGTACTTC	few	TRBJ2-7	-	TRBV29-1
CASSYPSGGYEQFF	TGTGCCAGCAGCTATCCTAGCGGGGGCTATGAGCAGTTCTTC	many	TRBJ2-1	TRBD2	TRBV7-2